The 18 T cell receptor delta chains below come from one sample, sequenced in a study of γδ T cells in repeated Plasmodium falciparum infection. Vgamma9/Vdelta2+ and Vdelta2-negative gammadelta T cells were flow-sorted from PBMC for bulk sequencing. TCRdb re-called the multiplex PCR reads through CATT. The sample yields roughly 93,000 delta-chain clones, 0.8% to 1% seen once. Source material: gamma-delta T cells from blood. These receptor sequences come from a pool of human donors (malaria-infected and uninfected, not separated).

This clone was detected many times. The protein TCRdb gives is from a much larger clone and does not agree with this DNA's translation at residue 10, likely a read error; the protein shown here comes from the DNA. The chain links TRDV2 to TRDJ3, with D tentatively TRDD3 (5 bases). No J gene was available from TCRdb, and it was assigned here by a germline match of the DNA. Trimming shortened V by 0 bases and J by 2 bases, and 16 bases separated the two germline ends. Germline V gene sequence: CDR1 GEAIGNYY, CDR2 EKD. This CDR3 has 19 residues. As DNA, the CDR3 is TGTGCCTGTGACACCGCGGGGGCGTTGGGAGCCTGGGACACCCGACAGATGTTTTTC. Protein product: CACDTAGALGAWDTRQMFF.

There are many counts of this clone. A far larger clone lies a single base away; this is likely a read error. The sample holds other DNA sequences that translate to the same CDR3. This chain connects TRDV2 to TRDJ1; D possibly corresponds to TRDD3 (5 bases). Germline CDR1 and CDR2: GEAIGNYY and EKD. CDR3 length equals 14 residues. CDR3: CACDTVWESDKLIF. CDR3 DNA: TGTGCCTGCGACACCGTCTGGGAATCCGATAAACTCATCTTT.

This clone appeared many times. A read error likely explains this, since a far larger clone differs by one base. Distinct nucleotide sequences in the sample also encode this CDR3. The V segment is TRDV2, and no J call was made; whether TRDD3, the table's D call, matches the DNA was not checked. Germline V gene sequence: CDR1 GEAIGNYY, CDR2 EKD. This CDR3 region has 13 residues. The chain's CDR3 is CACDTGYTDKLIF. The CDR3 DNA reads TGTGCCTGTGACACCGGGTACACCGATAAGCTCATCTTT.

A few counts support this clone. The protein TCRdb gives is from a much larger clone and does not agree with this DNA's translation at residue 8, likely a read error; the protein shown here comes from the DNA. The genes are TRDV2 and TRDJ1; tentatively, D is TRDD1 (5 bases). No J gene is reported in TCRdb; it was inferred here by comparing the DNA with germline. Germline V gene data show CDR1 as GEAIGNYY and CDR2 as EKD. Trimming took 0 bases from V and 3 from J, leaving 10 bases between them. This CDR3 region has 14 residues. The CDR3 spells CACDTVWKSDKLIF. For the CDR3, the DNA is TGTGCCTGTGACACCGTCTGGAAATCCGATAAACTCATCTTT.

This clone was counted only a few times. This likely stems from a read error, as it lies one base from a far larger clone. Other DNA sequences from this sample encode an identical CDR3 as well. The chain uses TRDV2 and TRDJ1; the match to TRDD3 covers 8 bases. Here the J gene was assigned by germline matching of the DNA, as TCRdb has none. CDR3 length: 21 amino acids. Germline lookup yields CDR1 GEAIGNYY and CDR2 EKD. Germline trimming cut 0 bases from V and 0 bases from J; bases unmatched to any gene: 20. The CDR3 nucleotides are TGTGCCTGTGACACCTCCCCCACGTACTCCTGGGGGACCCGGTACACCGATAAACTCATCTTT. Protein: CACDTSPTYSWGTRYTDKLIF.

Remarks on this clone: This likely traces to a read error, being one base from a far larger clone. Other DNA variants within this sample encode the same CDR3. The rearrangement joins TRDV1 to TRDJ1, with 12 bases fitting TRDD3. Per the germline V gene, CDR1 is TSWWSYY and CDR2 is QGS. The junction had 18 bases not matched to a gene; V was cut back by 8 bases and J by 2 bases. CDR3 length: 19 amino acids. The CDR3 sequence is CALLFLRWTGGYSTDKLIF. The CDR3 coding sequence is TGTGCTCTTCTCTTCCTACGATGGACTGGGGGATACTCGACCGATAAACTCATCTTT.

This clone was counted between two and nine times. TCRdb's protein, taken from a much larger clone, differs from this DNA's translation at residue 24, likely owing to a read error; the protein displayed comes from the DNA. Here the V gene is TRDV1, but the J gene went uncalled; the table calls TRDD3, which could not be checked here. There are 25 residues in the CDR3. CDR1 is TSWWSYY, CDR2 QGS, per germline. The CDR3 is CALGELQRYVFLAPTGNYTTDKLTF. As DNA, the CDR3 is TGTGCTCTTGGGGAACTACAAAGGTACGTCTTCCTAGCTCCTACTGGGAACTATACTACCGATAAACTCACCTTT.

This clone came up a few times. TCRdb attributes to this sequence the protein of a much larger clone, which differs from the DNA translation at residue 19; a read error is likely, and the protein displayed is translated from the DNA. The CDR3 region has the DNA TGTGCTCTTGGGGAACTGTACCGACTCGGGATAAGGAGAGTTGACGGCACCGATAATCTCATCTTT. Its translation: CALGELYRLGIRRVDGTDNLIF. This chain uses TRDV1 with TRDJ1, with D perhaps TRDD3 (6 bases). Germline V gene lookup returns CDR1 TSWWSYY and CDR2 QGS. CDR3 length equals 22 residues.

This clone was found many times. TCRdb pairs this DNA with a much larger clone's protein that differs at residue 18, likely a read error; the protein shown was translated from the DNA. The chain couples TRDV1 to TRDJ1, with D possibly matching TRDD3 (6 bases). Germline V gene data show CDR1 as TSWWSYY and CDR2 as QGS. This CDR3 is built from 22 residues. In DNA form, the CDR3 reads TGTGCTCTTGGGGATCCCCACACTTCCACCCTGGGGAATACGGTGGTAACCGGTAAACTCATCTTT. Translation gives CALGDPHTSTLGNTVVTGKLIF.

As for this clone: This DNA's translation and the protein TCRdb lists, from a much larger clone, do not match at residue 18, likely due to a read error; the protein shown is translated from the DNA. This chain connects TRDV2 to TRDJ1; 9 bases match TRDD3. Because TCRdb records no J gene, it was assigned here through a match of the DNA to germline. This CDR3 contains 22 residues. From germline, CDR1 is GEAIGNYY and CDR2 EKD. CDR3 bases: TGTGCCTGTGATCCGATTCCTACCAGTACTGGGGGAATAACACAGTACACCGGTAAACTCATCTTT. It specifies CACDPIPTSTGGITQYTGKLIF.

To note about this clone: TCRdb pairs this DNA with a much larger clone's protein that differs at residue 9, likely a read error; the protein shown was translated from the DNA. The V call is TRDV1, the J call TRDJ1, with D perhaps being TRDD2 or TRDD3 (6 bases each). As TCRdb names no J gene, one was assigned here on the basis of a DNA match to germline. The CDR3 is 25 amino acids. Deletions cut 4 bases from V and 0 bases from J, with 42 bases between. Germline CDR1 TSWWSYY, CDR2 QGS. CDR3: CALGAGLPEETMTRDISSYTDKLIF. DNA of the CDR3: TGTGCTCTTGGGGCGGGACTTCCTGAAGAGACAATGACCCGGGATATATCGTCGTACACCGATAAACTCATCTTT.

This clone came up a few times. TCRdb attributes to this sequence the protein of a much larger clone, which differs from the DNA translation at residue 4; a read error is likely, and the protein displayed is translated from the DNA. This chain's CDR3 is CALREQGGSTGGYEVFSSWDTRQMFF. The CDR3 DNA follows: TGTGCTCTTAGGGAACAGGGGGGGAGTACTGGGGGATACGAAGTATTTTCCTCCTGGGACACCCGACAGATGTTTTTC. The V gene is TRDV1, the J gene TRDJ3, with 13 positions matching TRDD3. In germline, CDR1 is TSWWSYY, CDR2 QGS. The CDR3 has 26 residues.

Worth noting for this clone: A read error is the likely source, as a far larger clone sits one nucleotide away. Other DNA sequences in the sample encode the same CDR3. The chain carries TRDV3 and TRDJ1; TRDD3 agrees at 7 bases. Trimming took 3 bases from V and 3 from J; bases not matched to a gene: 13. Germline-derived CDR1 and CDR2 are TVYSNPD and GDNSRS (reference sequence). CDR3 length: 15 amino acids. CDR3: CALTGVPDGADKLIF. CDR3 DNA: TGTGCCTTGACTGGGGTTCCGGACGGCGCCGATAAACTCATCTTT. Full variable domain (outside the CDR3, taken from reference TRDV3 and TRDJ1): CDKVTQSSPDQTVASGSEVVLLCTYDTVYSNPDLFWYRIRPDYSFQFVFYGDNSRSEGADFTQGRFSVKHILTQKAFHLVISPVRTEDSATYYCALTGVPDGADKLIFGKGTRVTVEP.

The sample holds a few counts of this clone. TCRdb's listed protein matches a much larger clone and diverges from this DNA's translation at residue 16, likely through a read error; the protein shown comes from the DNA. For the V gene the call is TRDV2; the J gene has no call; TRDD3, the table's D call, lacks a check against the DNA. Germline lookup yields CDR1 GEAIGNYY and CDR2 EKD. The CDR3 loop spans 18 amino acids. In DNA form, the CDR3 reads TGTGCCTGTGACAGTAGGACTGGGGGACATCTCTACACCGATAAATTCATCTTT. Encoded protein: CACDSRTGGHLYTDKFIF.

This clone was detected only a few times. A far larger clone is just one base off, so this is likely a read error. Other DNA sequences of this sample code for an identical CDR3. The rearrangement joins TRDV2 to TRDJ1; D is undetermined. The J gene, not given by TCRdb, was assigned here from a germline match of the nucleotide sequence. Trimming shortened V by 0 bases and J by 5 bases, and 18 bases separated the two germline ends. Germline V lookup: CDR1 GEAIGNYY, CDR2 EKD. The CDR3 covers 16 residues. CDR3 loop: CACDTGRRAGVDKLIF. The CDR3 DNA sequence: TGTGCCTGTGACACCGGCCGGAGGGCAGGCGTAGATAAACTCATCTTT.

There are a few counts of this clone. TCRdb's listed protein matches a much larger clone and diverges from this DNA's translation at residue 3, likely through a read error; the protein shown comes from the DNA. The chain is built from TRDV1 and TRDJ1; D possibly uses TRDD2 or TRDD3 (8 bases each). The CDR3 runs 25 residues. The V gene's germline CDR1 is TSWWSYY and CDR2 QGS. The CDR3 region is CAVGEAPPPASYPYWGLEYTDKLIF. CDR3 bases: TGTGCTGTTGGGGAAGCGCCACCCCCGGCTTCCTACCCTTACTGGGGGCTGGAGTACACCGATAAACTCATCTTT.

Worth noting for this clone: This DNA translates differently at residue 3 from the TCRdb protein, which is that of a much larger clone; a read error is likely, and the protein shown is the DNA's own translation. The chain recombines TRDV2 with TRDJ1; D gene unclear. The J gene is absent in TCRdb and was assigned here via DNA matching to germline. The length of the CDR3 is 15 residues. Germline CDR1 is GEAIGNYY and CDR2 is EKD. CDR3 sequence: CAWDTVGQYTDKLIF. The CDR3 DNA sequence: TGTGCCTGGGACACCGTTGGACAGTACACCGATAAACTCATCTTT.

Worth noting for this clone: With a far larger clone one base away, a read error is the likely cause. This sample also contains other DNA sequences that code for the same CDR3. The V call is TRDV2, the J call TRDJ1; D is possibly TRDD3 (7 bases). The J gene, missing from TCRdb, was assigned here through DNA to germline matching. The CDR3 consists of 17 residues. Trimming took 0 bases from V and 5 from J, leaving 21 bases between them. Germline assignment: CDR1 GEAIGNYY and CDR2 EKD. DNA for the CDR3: TGTGCCTGTGACACCATTGCCCGGGGGGATCTTCCTGATAAACTCATCTTT. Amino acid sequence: CACDTIARGDLPDKLIF.